The clone carrying this T cell receptor (beta chain) has more than one count but fewer than ten. Its cognate antigen is unknown. This entry is derived from a study of response to subunit inactivated influenza vaccine. Germline CDR1 SGHDT, CDR2 YYEEEE. J lost 6 bases, V lost 2 bases, and 7 bases had no gene match. CDR3 size: 14 residues. Broader study findings: T cells newly recruited by each seasonal influenza vaccination are few, the authors suggested.

TCRdb reanalysed the RT-PCR reads using MiXCR and keeps one entry per CDR3 protein. The sample includes over 150,000 distinct CDR3 sequences, 7.5% to 10% of them seen just once. Sequenced here: non-naive T cells sorted from PBMCs, sampled on the day of vaccination. This receptor was identified in a man in his forties or fifties who received an inactivated influenza vaccine. The V and J genes are TRBV5-6 and TRBJ2-5; TRBD2 matches 7 bases. Written as DNA, the CDR3 is TGTGCCAGCAGCTTAGCGGGGAGCGAAAAGACCCAGTACTTC. Amino acids: CASSLAGSEKTQYF.